The clone carrying this T cell receptor beta chain was found a few times. Its specificity is unknown. These data are taken from a study of CD8+ T cells in alopecia areata. Regarding the study as a whole: Higher clonality and more expanded CD8+ clones appeared in lesional than normal scalp.

Trimming took off 7 bases at V and 4 bases at J, with 17 bases between the two ends. This CDR3 has 14 residues. CDR1 SQVTM and CDR2 ANQGSEA come from the germline V gene. Isolated RNA was reverse transcribed into cDNA used as the sequencing template. Generated by immunoSEQ multiplex PCR, the TCRdb table keeps only in-frame clones and is missing some. This table has over 150,000 clones, roughly 63% appearing once. The clonotype was recovered from a human donor with alopecia areata. Specimen: CD4+ T cells sorted from blood, collected at week 0. The chain has TRBV29-1 and TRBJ2-4, with D perhaps matching TRBD2 (7 bases). Written as DNA, the CDR3 is TGCAGCGCCGGGGGGCGCCAGGGTAAAAACATTCAGTACTTC. Translating it yields CSAGGRQGKNIQYF. The full variable domain, its missing parts supplied by reference TRBV29-1 and TRBJ2-4, is SAVISQKPSRDICQRGTSLTIQCQVDSQVTMMFWYRQQPGQSLTLIATANQGSEATYESGFVIDKFPISRPNLTFSTLTVSNMSPEDSSIYLCSAGGRQGKNIQYFGAGTRLSVL.